Listed below are T cell receptor beta chains from one sample, sequenced in a study of regulatory T cells in long-lasting Graves disease. TCRdb redid the calling of the multiplex PCR reads with MiXCR, one entry per CDR3 protein. The data show 380,000 or so distinct CDR3 sequences, 16% seen once. The same data also went into a second study, on T cells in Graves' hyperthyroidism and ophthalmopathy.

The sequencing here drew on peripheral blood mononuclear cells (PBMCs), taken at new diagnosis, from a patient treated with antithyroid drugs. The source is a woman aged 18-29 years with Graves disease. The CDR3 runs from the conserved cysteine through the conserved F or W. D genes are given only for firm matches. Only some rows state a clone size, as once, few, many or a class for expanded clones.

v_call: TRBV5-1; d_call: TRBD2; clone_size: .; j_call: TRBJ2-1; cdr3_aa: CASSLGTSDGEQFF; cdr3_nt: TGCGCCAGCAGCTTAGGGACTAGCGACGGTGAGCAGTTCTTC
v_call: TRBV20-1; d_call: TRBD2; clone_size: .; j_call: TRBJ2-1; cdr3_aa: CSARDTSGEGKVKQFF; cdr3_nt: TGCAGTGCTAGAGATACTAGCGGGGAGGGGAAGGTGAAGCAGTTCTTC
v_call: TRBV3-1; d_call: TRBD1; clone_size: .; j_call: TRBJ1-2; cdr3_aa: CASSPGQSYGCTF; cdr3_nt: TGTGCCAGCAGCCCGGGACAGAGCTATGGCTGCACCTTC
v_call: TRBV30; d_call: .; clone_size: many; j_call: TRBJ1-1; cdr3_aa: CASASRSEAFF; cdr3_nt: TGTGCCTCTGCGTCTCGCTCTGAAGCTTTCTTT
v_call: TRBV28; d_call: .; clone_size: many; j_call: TRBJ2-7; cdr3_aa: CASSLVGVNPTYEQYF; cdr3_nt: TGTGCCAGCAGTCTGGTCGGGGTCAATCCTACCTACGAGCAGTACTTC
v_call: TRBV9; d_call: .; clone_size: many; j_call: TRBJ2-7; cdr3_aa: CASSVEVGYEQYF; cdr3_nt: TGTGCCAGCAGCGTAGAGGTCGGCTACGAGCAGTACTTC
v_call: TRBV10-3; d_call: TRBD1; clone_size: many; j_call: TRBJ2-2; cdr3_aa: CAISEGAAGTGTTGELFF; cdr3_nt: TGTGCCATCAGTGAGGGAGCAGCCGGGACAGGGACCACCGGGGAGCTGTTTTTT
v_call: TRBV15; d_call: .; clone_size: many; j_call: TRBJ2-5; cdr3_aa: CATSRDRAPQETQYF; cdr3_nt: TGTGCCACCAGCAGAGATAGGGCACCCCAAGAGACCCAGTACTTC
v_call: TRBV9; d_call: .; clone_size: .; j_call: TRBJ1-6; cdr3_aa: CASSADISPLHF; cdr3_nt: TGTGCCAGCAGCGCTGACATTTCACCCCTCCACTTT
v_call: TRBV12-3/TRBV12-4; d_call: .; clone_size: many; j_call: TRBJ2-1; cdr3_aa: CASRSTRMNEQFF; cdr3_nt: TGTGCCAGCAGATCGACTAGGATGAATGAGCAGTTCTTC
v_call: TRBV11-2; d_call: .; clone_size: many; j_call: TRBJ2-3; cdr3_aa: CASSPGRYTQYF; cdr3_nt: TGTGCCAGCAGTCCAGGGAGGTATACGCAGTATTTT
v_call: TRBV5-6; d_call: .; clone_size: .; j_call: TRBJ2-3; cdr3_aa: CASSLSGLTDTQYF; cdr3_nt: TGTGCCAGCAGCTTGTCGGGGCTCACAGATACGCAGTATTTT
v_call: TRBV7-9; d_call: TRBD2; clone_size: many; j_call: TRBJ2-3; cdr3_aa: CASSPSGTSVVPDTQYF; cdr3_nt: TGTGCCAGCAGCCCTAGTGGGACTAGCGTCGTCCCAGATACGCAGTATTTT
v_call: TRBV7-8; d_call: TRBD2; clone_size: many; j_call: TRBJ2-1; cdr3_aa: CASSSQRGKGTYNEQFF; cdr3_nt: TGTGCCAGCAGCTCTCAGCGGGGCAAGGGAACCTACAATGAGCAGTTCTTC
v_call: TRBV12-3/TRBV12-4; d_call: TRBD1; clone_size: many; j_call: TRBJ2-1; cdr3_aa: CASRRQGSYNEQFF; cdr3_nt: TGTGCCAGCAGGAGACAGGGTTCCTACAATGAGCAGTTCTTC
v_call: TRBV14; d_call: .; clone_size: .; j_call: TRBJ1-3; cdr3_aa: CASSRGQSSGNTIYF; cdr3_nt: TGTGCCAGCAGCCGAGGGCAGAGCTCTGGAAACACCATATATTTT
v_call: TRBV5-1; d_call: TRBD1; clone_size: .; j_call: TRBJ1-6; cdr3_aa: CASSAEDRGNSPLHF; cdr3_nt: TGCGCCAGCAGCGCCGAGGACAGGGGCAATTCACCCCTCCACTTT
v_call: TRBV5-4; d_call: .; clone_size: many; j_call: TRBJ1-1; cdr3_aa: CASSPGGRTAGNTEAFF; cdr3_nt: TGTGCCAGCAGCCCCGGTGGACGGACAGCGGGAAACACTGAAGCTTTCTTT
v_call: TRBV20-1; d_call: TRBD1; clone_size: many; j_call: TRBJ2-3; cdr3_aa: CSATGTGKFSTDTQYF; cdr3_nt: TGCAGTGCCACCGGGACAGGGAAATTTTCCACAGATACGCAGTATTTT
v_call: TRBV2; d_call: .; clone_size: many; j_call: TRBJ1-4; cdr3_aa: CASRQTTNEKLFF; cdr3_nt: TGTGCCAGCCGACAGACAACTAATGAAAAACTGTTTTTT
v_call: TRBV11-2; d_call: TRBD1; clone_size: many; j_call: TRBJ1-5; cdr3_aa: CASSGGTGGNQPQHF; cdr3_nt: TGTGCCAGCAGCGGAGGGACAGGGGGGAATCAGCCCCAGCATTTT
v_call: TRBV30; d_call: .; clone_size: many; j_call: TRBJ2-2; cdr3_aa: CACSTGTANTGELFF; cdr3_nt: TGTGCCTGTTCTACCGGGACCGCGAACACCGGGGAGCTGTTTTTT
v_call: TRBV27; d_call: .; clone_size: many; j_call: TRBJ2-1; cdr3_aa: CASTTPGPGRYNEQFF; cdr3_nt: TGTGCCAGCACCACCCCCGGACCGGGCAGATACAATGAGCAGTTCTTC
v_call: TRBV6-5; d_call: .; clone_size: many; j_call: TRBJ1-2; cdr3_aa: CASSYGGIYGYTF; cdr3_nt: TGTGCCAGCAGTTACGGGGGAATCTATGGCTACACCTTC
v_call: TRBV27; d_call: TRBD1; clone_size: many; j_call: TRBJ2-1; cdr3_aa: CASSPGTGGLQFF; cdr3_nt: TGTGCCAGCAGCCCGGGGACAGGGGGTCTGCAGTTCTTC
v_call: TRBV7-6; d_call: .; clone_size: .; j_call: TRBJ2-7; cdr3_aa: CASSLGWSQPYEQYF; cdr3_nt: TGTGCCAGCAGCTTAGGCTGGAGCCAACCATACGAGCAGTACTTC
v_call: TRBV28; d_call: TRBD1; clone_size: many; j_call: TRBJ1-1; cdr3_aa: CASSPGQGVWAEAFF; cdr3_nt: TGTGCCAGCAGTCCGGGACAGGGCGTTTGGGCTGAAGCTTTCTTT
v_call: TRBV29-1; d_call: TRBD2; clone_size: few; j_call: TRBJ2-5; cdr3_aa: CSAGGETQYF; cdr3_nt: TGCAGCGCCGGGGGGGAGACCCAGTACTTC
v_call: TRBV28; d_call: TRBD2; clone_size: many; j_call: TRBJ2-7; cdr3_aa: CASRGGSYEQYF; cdr3_nt: TGTGCCAGCAGGGGGGGGTCCTACGAGCAGTACTTC
v_call: TRBV18; d_call: TRBD1; clone_size: .; j_call: TRBJ1-3; cdr3_aa: CASSVPGDRGPTGNTIYF; cdr3_nt: TGTGCCAGCTCAGTACCCGGGGACAGGGGACCAACTGGAAACACCATATATTTT
v_call: TRBV9; d_call: .; clone_size: few; j_call: TRBJ2-1; cdr3_aa: CASSVSTLGFLNEQFF; cdr3_nt: TGTGCCAGCAGCGTATCCACACTGGGGTTTCTGAATGAGCAGTTCTTC
v_call: TRBV20-1; d_call: TRBD2; clone_size: many; j_call: TRBJ2-5; cdr3_aa: CSARTTSVKTQYF; cdr3_nt: TGCAGTGCTAGGACGACTAGCGTAAAGACCCAGTACTTC
v_call: TRBV20-1; d_call: .; clone_size: few; j_call: TRBJ1-5; cdr3_aa: CSAKPSRGFSNQPQHF; cdr3_nt: TGCAGTGCTAAACCCTCCAGGGGCTTCAGCAATCAGCCCCAGCATTTT
v_call: TRBV7-4; d_call: .; clone_size: .; j_call: TRBJ1-5; cdr3_aa: CASNGGREGNQPQHF; cdr3_nt: TGTGCCAGCAACGGCGGCAGGGAGGGCAATCAGCCCCAGCATTTT
v_call: TRBV6-1; d_call: .; clone_size: many; j_call: TRBJ1-1; cdr3_aa: CASGLRDTEAFF; cdr3_nt: TGTGCCAGCGGGTTGAGAGATACTGAAGCTTTCTTT
v_call: TRBV7-3; d_call: TRBD1; clone_size: many; j_call: TRBJ2-2; cdr3_aa: CASSSRDRVTGELFF; cdr3_nt: TGTGCCAGCAGCTCCCGGGACAGGGTAACCGGGGAGCTGTTTTTT
v_call: TRBV20-1; d_call: .; clone_size: many; j_call: TRBJ2-7; cdr3_aa: CSAPPGEPYEQYF; cdr3_nt: TGCAGTGCGCCGCCAGGGGAGCCCTACGAGCAGTACTTC
v_call: TRBV3-1; d_call: .; clone_size: many; j_call: TRBJ2-2; cdr3_aa: CASSQGQQYTGELFF; cdr3_nt: TGTGCCAGCAGCCAAGGTCAGCAGTACACCGGGGAGCTGTTTTTT
v_call: TRBV7-2; d_call: .; clone_size: few; j_call: TRBJ2-7; cdr3_aa: CASSSGRRSSYEQYF; cdr3_nt: TGTGCCAGCAGCTCCGGACGGAGGAGCTCCTACGAGCAGTACTTC
v_call: TRBV3-1; d_call: .; clone_size: many; j_call: TRBJ2-5; cdr3_aa: CASSQGPRTQYF; cdr3_nt: TGTGCCAGCAGCCAAGGCCCCCGGACCCAGTACTTC
v_call: TRBV10-2; d_call: .; clone_size: .; j_call: TRBJ2-1; cdr3_aa: CASSEPEVPPYNEQFF; cdr3_nt: TGCGCCAGCAGTGAGCCGGAGGTCCCCCCCTACAATGAGCAGTTCTTC
v_call: TRBV12-3/TRBV12-4; d_call: .; clone_size: many; j_call: TRBJ1-1; cdr3_aa: CASRKRRKNTEAFF; cdr3_nt: TGTGCCAGCAGGAAACGCAGGAAGAACACTGAAGCTTTCTTT
v_call: TRBV12-3/TRBV12-4; d_call: TRBD1; clone_size: many; j_call: TRBJ1-3; cdr3_aa: CASSAGTGGRGNTIYF; cdr3_nt: TGTGCCAGCAGCGCCGGGACAGGGGGGAGGGGAAACACCATATATTTT
v_call: TRBV7-2; d_call: TRBD1; clone_size: many; j_call: TRBJ2-2; cdr3_aa: CASTRDRGRSGELFF; cdr3_nt: TGTGCCAGCACCCGGGACAGGGGGCGCTCCGGGGAGCTGTTTTTT
v_call: TRBV5-8; d_call: TRBD1; clone_size: few; j_call: TRBJ2-2; cdr3_aa: CASSPASGQGTTGELFF; cdr3_nt: TGTGCCAGCAGCCCCGCGTCGGGACAGGGTACGACCGGGGAGCTGTTTTTT
v_call: TRBV5-1; d_call: .; clone_size: .; j_call: TRBJ1-2; cdr3_aa: CASSLVDVRDGYTF; cdr3_nt: TGCGCCAGCAGCTTGGTCGACGTACGGGATGGCTACACCTTC
v_call: TRBV7-9; d_call: .; clone_size: few; j_call: TRBJ2-5; cdr3_aa: CASSSTRGQETQYF; cdr3_nt: TGTGCCAGCAGCTCTACCCGGGGTCAAGAGACCCAGTACTTC
v_call: TRBV28; d_call: .; clone_size: many; j_call: TRBJ1-1; cdr3_aa: CASSFYLPGEANTEAFF; cdr3_nt: TGTGCCAGCAGTTTTTATTTGCCAGGGGAGGCGAACACTGAAGCTTTCTTT